The source of this T cell receptor (beta chain) is a study of CD8 T cells in Susac syndrome. Germline trimming cut 5 bases from V and 4 bases from J; bases unmatched to any gene: 6. The CDR3 has 14 amino acids. Germline V CDR1 and CDR2: MNHEY, SVGAGI. RNA, at roughly 0.45 to 1 ug, was reverse transcribed with random hexamers. TCRdb analysed the immunoSEQ multiplex PCR reads with MiXCR anew, one entry per CDR3 protein. Counted here are about 190,000 distinct CDR3 sequences, 90% to 97% occurring once; the ten biggest clones make up roughly 0.093%. Sequenced: CD4+ T cells from PBMCs. The J gene is TRBJ2-3, the V gene TRBV6-5; 7 bases fit TRBD1. This TCR was sampled from a human donor with Susac syndrome. This chain's CDR3 is CASSDYRGPDTQYF. CDR3 nucleotide sequence: TGTGCCAGCAGTGACTACAGGGGCCCAGATACGCAGTATTTT.